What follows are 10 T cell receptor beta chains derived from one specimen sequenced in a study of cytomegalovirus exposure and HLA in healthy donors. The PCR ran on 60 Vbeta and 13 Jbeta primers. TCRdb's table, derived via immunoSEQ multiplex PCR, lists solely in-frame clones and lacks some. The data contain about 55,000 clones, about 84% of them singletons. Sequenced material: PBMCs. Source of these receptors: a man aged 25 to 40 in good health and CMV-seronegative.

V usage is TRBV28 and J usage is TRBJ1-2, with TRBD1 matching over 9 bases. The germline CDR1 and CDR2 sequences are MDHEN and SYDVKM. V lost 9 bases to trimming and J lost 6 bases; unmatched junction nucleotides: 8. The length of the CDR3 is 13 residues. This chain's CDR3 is CASKTGQGHGYTF. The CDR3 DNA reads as TGTGCCAGTAAAACGGGACAGGGCCATGGCTACACCTTC.

The CDR3 region has the DNA TGTGCCAGCAGTAGCGGGGGGTCCTACAATGAGCAGTTCTTC. Translating it yields CASSSGGSYNEQFF. This chain uses TRBV27 with TRBJ2-1; 9 positions agree with TRBD2. After removal of 5 bases from V and 1 base from J, the junction contained 0 bases not matched to a gene. Germline CDR1 is MNHEY and CDR2 is SMNVEV (reference sequence). This CDR3 has 14 amino acids.

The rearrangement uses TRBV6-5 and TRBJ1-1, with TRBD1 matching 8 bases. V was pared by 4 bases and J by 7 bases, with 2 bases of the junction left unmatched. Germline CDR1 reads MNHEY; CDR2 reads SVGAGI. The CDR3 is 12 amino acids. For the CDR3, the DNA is TGTGCCAGCAGTTTACAGGGGGATGAAGCTTTCTTT. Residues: CASSLQGDEAFF.

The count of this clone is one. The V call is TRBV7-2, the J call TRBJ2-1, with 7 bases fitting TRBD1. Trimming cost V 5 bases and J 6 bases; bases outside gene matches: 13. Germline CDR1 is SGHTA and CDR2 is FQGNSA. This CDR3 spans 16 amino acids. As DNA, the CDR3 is TGTGCCAGCAGCCCACAGGGGTCCCTCTCGGGCAATGAGCAGTTCTTC. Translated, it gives CASSPQGSLSGNEQFF.

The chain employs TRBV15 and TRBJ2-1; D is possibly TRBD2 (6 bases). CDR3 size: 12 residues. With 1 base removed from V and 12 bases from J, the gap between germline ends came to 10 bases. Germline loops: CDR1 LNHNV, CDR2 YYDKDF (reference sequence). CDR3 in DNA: TGTGCCACCAGCAGAGGACTAGAGGGGCAGTTCTTC. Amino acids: CATSRGLEGQFF.

The CDR3 here is CSVGYRGEKLFF. The CDR3 bases are TGCAGCGTTGGGTACCGAGGTGAAAAACTGTTTTTT. V and J are TRBV29-1 and TRBJ1-4; D not resolved. Germline loops: CDR1 SQVTM, CDR2 ANQGSEA. Trimming shortened V by 4 bases and J by 7 bases, and 10 bases separated the two germline ends. This CDR3 has 12 residues. The whole variable domain, filled in from reference TRBV29-1 and TRBJ1-4, reads SAVISQKPSRDICQRGTSLTIQCQVDSQVTMMFWYRQQPGQSLTLIATANQGSEATYESGFVIDKFPISRPNLTFSTLTVSNMSPEDSSIYLCSVGYRGEKLFFGSGTQLSVL.

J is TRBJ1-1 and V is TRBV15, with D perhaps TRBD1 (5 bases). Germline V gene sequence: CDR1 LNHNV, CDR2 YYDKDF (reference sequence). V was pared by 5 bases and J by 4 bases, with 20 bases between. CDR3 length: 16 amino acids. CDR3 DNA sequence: TGTGCCACCAGCGTACGACCACGGGGGTCGGCCACTGAAGCTTTCTTT. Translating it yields CATSVRPRGSATEAFF.

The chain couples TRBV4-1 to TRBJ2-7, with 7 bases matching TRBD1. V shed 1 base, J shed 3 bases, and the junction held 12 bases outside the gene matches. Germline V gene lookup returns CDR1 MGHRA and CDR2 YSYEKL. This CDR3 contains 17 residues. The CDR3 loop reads CASSQGTGESFRYEQYF. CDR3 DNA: TGCGCCAGCAGCCAAGGAACAGGGGAAAGCTTCCGCTACGAGCAGTACTTC.

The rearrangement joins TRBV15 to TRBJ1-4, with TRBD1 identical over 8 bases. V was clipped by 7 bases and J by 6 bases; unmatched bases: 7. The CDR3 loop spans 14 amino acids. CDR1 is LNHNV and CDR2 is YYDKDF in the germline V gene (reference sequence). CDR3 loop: CATNTGTGHEKLFF. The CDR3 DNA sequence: TGTGCCACCAATACCGGGACAGGACATGAAAAACTGTTTTTT. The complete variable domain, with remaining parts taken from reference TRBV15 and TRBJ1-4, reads DAMVIQNPRYQVTQFGKPVTLSCSQTLNHNVMYWYQQKSSQAPKLLFHYYDKDFNNEADTPDNFQSRRPNTSFCFLDIRSPGLGDTAMYLCATNTGTGHEKLFFGSGTQLSVL.

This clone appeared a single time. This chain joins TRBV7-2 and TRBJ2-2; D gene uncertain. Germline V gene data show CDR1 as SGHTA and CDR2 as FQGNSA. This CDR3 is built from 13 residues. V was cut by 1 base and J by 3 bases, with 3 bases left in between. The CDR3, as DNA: TGTGCCAGCAGCTTAGACTACACCGGGGAGCTGTTTTTT. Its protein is CASSLDYTGELFF.